The T cell receptor (beta chain) described here comes from a study of CD8+ T cells in alopecia areata. Sequencing used cDNA as its template, made by extracting RNA and reverse transcribing it. Sequenced by immunoSEQ multiplex PCR; TCRdb stores in-frame clones only, minus some. The repertoire holds about 150,000 clones, around 47% seen once, with about 6.4% in the top ten. This receptor was obtained from a human donor with alopecia areata. Sequencing was done on a sample of CD4+ T cells sorted from blood.

The CDR3 region is CAARTGAETQYF. The CDR3 bases are TGTGCCGCGAGGACAGGGGCGGAGACCCAGTACTTC. The chain uses TRBV6-6 and TRBJ2-5, with 9 bases fitting TRBD1. Germline V gene sequence: CDR1 MNHNY, CDR2 SVGAGI (reference sequence). V lost 11 bases, J lost 5 bases, and 6 bases stayed unmatched. The CDR3 contains 12 residues.